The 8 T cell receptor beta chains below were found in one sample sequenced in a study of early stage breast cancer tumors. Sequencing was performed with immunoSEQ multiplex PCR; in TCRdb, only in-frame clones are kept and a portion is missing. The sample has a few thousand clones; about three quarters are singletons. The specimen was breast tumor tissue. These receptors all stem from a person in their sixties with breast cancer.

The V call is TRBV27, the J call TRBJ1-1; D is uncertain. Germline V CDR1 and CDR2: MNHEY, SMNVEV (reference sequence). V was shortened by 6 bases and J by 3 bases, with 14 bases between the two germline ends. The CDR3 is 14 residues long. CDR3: CASSRLGGDTEAFF. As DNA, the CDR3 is TGTGCCAGCAGCCGGCTGGGCGGGGACACTGAAGCTTTCTTT.

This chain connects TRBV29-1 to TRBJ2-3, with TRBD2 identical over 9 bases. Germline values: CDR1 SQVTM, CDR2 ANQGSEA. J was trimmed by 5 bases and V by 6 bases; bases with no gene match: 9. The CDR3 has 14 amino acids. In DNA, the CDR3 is TGCAGCGTGGGCGCGGGAGGGGGGGAAGATACGCAGTATTTT. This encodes CSVGAGGGEDTQYF.

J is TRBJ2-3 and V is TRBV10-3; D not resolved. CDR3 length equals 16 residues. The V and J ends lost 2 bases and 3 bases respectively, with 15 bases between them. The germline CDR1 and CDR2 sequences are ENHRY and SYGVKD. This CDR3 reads CAISEVDKSYTDTQYF. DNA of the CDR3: TGTGCCATCAGTGAGGTTGACAAATCGTATACAGATACGCAGTATTTT.

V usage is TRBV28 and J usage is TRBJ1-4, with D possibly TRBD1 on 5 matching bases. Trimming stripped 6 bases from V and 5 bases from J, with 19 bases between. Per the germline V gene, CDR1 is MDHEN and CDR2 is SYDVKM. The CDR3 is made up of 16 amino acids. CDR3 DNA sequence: TGTGCCAGCAGCACACCATCCGGGACGAGCAATGAAAAACTGTTTTTT. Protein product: CASSTPSGTSNEKLFF.

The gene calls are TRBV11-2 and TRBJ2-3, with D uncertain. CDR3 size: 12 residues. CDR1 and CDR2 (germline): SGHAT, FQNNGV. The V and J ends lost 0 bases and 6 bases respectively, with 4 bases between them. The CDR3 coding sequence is TGTGCCAGCAGCTTAGACCTGGATACGCAGTATTTT. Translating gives CASSLDLDTQYF. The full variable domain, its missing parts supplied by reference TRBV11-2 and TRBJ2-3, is EAGVAQSPRYKIIEKRQSVAFWCNPISGHATLYWYQQILGQGPKLLIQFQNNGVVDDSQLPKDRFSAERLKGVDSTLKIQPAKLEDSAVYLCASSLDLDTQYFGPGTRLTVL.

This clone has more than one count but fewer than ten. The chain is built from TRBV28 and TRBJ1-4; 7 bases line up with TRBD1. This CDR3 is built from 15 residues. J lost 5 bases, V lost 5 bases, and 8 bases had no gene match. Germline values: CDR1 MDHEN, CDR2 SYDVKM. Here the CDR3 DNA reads TGTGCCAGCAGTCCCCGGGGAGGGGGCAATGAAAAACTGTTTTTT. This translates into CASSPRGGGNEKLFF.

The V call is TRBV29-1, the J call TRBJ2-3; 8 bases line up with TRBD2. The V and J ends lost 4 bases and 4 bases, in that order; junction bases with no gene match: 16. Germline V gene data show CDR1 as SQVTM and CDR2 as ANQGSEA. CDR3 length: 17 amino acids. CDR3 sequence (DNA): TGCAGCGTTGCGAGAGTGGCGGGAGGCACCACACCAGATACGCAGTATTTT. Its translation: CSVARVAGGTTPDTQYF.

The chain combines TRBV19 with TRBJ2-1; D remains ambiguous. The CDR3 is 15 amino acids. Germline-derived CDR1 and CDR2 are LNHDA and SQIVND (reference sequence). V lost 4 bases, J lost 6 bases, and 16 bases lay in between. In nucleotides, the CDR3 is TGTGCCAGTAGTACTTCAAGGCCCCCAGGCAATGAGCAGTTCTTC. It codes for CASSTSRPPGNEQFF.